A selection of T cell receptor beta chains follows, all from one sample in a study of cytotoxic CD8 clonotypes in ibrutinib-treated CLL. TCRdb's table, derived via immunoSEQ multiplex PCR, lists solely in-frame clones and lacks some. The table has under 300,000 clones, 76% seen once. The sequences come from PBMCs, collected at disease progression, from a patient treated with ibrutinib. These TCRs come from a human donor with chronic lymphocytic leukemia. Each CDR3 is given without its conserved first and last residue. The order of the fields is clone size, J gene, V gene, CDR3 protein. Part of the rows lack a size; the others show once, few, many or a class for expanded clones.

>-|TRBJ1-4|TRBV5-1
ASSLEVQGTTNEKLF
>-|TRBJ2-3|TRBV27
ASSLRLAWDTQY
>-|TRBJ2-1|TRBV6-5
ASSYPVTGLWQF
>-|TRBJ1-5|TRBV10-3
AIREGVSFNQPQH
>-|TRBJ2-1|TRBV5-1
ASSLAPTGTGDNEQF
>-|TRBJ2-5|TRBV27
ASSHRAWETQY
>-|TRBJ2-7|TRBV6-5
ASSPRRTSYEQY
>-|TRBJ2-1|TRBV27
ASSLPPYGAGGLNEQF
>-|TRBJ1-2|TRBV4-1
ASSQAKTYGYT
>many|TRBJ1-2|TRBV7-6
ASSLAGTADYGYT
>few|TRBJ2-7|TRBV27
ASSPIGTGGDEQY
>few|TRBJ2-7|TRBV19
ASSMDRGDYEQY
>once|TRBJ1-2|TRBV5-1
ASSLAENYGYT
>-|TRBJ2-3|TRBV9
ASSEVAGRGTDTQY
>-|TRBJ2-7|TRBV18
ASLPPGGDEQY
>-|TRBJ2-5|TRBV18
ASSPYRAGAGETQY
>few|TRBJ2-7|TRBV18
ASSPRQGGDEQY
>-|TRBJ2-7|TRBV4-3
ASSQVVWGHSYEQY
>-|TRBJ1-1|TRBV28
ASSVTGSYTEAF
>once|TRBJ1-2|TRBV6-6
ASSPLTGPYGYT
>-|TRBJ2-7|TRBV27
AIGRENYEQY
>-|TRBJ2-7|TRBV11-2
ASSLVGTYRYEQY
>-|TRBJ2-1|TRBV7-9
ASSLAHGAKQF
>-|TRBJ1-1|TRBV18
ASSPVGGIEAF
>-|TRBJ2-7|TRBV28
ASSKRTIAPYEQY
>-|TRBJ2-3|TRBV4-2
ASSATGAADTQY
>few|TRBJ1-6|TRBV6-5
ATKGRYRDPPLH